Included here is one T cell receptor beta chain sequence, with context. Targeted sequencing depth ranged from 1 in 200,000 to 1 in 1 million T cells. Clones were read by immunoSEQ multiplex PCR, and TCRdb kept only the in-frame ones, dropping some. The sample has just over 200,000 clones, 70% seen once; the top ten hold approximately 6%. Extraction of 1.5 to 2.5 micrograms of genomic DNA from cryopreserved PBMCs supplied material for TCR beta libraries. Germline loops: CDR1 SGHTA, CDR2 FQGNSA. V lost 1 base, J lost 4 bases, and 7 bases stayed unmatched. The CDR3 runs 15 residues. These data belong to a study of cytotoxic CD8 clonotypes in ibrutinib-treated CLL. About the research overall: Included were 11 to 12 relapsed/refractory and about 14 treatment-naive patients, of whom about 18 were IGHV unmutated. The average sample held roughly 250,000 productive templates and 91,000 or so productive rearrangements.

J is TRBJ2-7 and V is TRBV7-2, with 7 bases aligning to TRBD2. The input for sequencing was PBMCs, taken after 12 months of ibrutinib treatment. This clonotype was obtained from a human donor with chronic lymphocytic leukemia. The CDR3 sequence: CASSLGSGTAYEQYF. The CDR3 bases are TGTGCCAGCAGCTTAGGGAGCGGGACCGCGTACGAGCAGTACTTC.